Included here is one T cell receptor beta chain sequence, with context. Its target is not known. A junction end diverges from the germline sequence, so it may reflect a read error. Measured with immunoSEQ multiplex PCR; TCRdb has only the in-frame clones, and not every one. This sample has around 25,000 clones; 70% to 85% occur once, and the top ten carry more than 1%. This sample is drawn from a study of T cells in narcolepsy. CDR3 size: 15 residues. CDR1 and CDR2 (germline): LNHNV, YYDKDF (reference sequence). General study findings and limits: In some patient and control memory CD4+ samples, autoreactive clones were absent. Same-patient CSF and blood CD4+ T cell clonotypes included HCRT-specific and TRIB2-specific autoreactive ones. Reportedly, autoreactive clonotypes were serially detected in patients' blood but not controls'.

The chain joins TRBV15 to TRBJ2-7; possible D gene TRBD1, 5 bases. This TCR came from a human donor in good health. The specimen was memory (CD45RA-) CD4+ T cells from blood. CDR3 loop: CATSGDLQGLGEQYF. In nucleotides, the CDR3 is TGTGCCACCAGCGGAGATCTGCAGGGTCTAGGCGAGCAGTACTTC.